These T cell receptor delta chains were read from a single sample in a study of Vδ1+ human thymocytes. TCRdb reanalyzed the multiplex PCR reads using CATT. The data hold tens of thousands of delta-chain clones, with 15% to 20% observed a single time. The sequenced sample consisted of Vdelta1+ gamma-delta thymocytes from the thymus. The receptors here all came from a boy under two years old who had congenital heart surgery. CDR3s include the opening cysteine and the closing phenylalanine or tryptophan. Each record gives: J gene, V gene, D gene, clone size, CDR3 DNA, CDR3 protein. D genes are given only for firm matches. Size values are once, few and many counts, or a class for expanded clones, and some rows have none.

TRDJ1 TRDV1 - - TGTGCTCTTGGGGAATATGTTGTGCCGCCCGACGCGCGGGGGACGTACACCGATAAACTCATCTTT CALGEYVVPPDARGTYTDKLIF
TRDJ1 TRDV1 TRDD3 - TGTGCTCTTGGGGGCACGGCACGTGGGGATACCCTTTTGAGGTACACCGATAAACTCATCTTT CALGGTARGDTLLRYTDKLIF
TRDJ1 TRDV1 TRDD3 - TGTGCTCTTCTCCTTCCGTTCCGTGCTGGGGGATACGCATGCACCGATAAACTCATCTTT CALLLPFRAGGYACTDKLIF
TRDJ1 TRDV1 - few TGTGCTCTTGGGAATCACCCGCCGGAGGGGAATAAACTCATCTTT CALGNHPPEGNKLIF
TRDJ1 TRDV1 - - TGTGCTCTTGGGGAACTAGATCCCCGCGCAAGGGGCGCCGATAAACTCATCTTT CALGELDPRARGADKLIF
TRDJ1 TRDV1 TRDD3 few TGTGCTCTTGGGGACCAAGTGGAAACCCCCAGTTACTGGGGGATACGTGCAACCGATAAACTCATCTTT CALGDQVETPSYWGIRATDKLIF
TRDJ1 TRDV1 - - TGTGCTCTTGGGGAACTTGAAACCTCGGCTAGGGGGGCCCACGCAATACCGCCTAATGGGGGGCACACCGATAAACTCATCTTT CALGELETSARGAHAIPPNGGHTDKLIF
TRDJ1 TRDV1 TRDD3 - TGTGCTCGTGGGGGTTCCCGGGCCACTGGGGGATACGCTAAACTCATCTTT CARGGSRATGGYAKLIF
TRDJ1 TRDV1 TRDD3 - TGTGCTCTTGGGGCCCTGGGGGGATGGGGGACCGATAAACTCATCTTT CALGALGGWGTDKLIF
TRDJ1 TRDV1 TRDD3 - TGTGCTCTTGGGGAACTCCACCCTTATTTCCCAGACAGGGGGATAAAGCACTACACCGATAAACTCATCTTT CALGELHPYFPDRGIKHYTDKLIF
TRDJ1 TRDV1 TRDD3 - TGTGCTCTTGGGGCGTACTGGGGGATATTTGGCACCGATAAACTCATCTTT CALGAYWGIFGTDKLIF
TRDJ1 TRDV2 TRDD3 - TGTGCCTGTGGTGTTACTGGGGGATGGGCCGATAAACTCATCTTT CACGVTGGWADKLIF
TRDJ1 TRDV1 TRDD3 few TGTGCTCTTGGGGCCCTTAGCTGGGGGATACGGACCGATAAACTCATCTTT CALGALSWGIRTDKLIF
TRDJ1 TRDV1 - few TGTGCTCTTGGGGAACTTCTTCTCCGTACCCCCTACACCGATAAACTCATCTTT CALGELLLRTPYTDKLIF
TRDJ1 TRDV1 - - TGTGCTCTTGGCCGCAAGCTACGCCCCGGCGAAGAGGATAAACTCATCTTT CALGRKLRPGEEDKLIF
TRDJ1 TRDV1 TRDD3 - TGTGCTCTTGGGGAACTAGTGCTAAAACTGGGGGATACTGAGTACACCGATAAACTCATCTTT CALGELVLKLGDTEYTDKLIF
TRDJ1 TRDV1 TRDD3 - TGTGCTCTTGGGGAACTAGATACGCCTTGGGGGATTACCCACACCGATAAACTCATCTTT CALGELDTPWGITHTDKLIF
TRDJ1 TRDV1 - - TGTGCTCTTGGGGTCTTTTCCTACCTGGGGATGGAGTACACCGATAAACTCATCTTT CALGVFSYLGMEYTDKLIF
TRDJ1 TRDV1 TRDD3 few TGTGCTCTTGGGGAAAGGTGGCCGGGATACGCGTATCGGGTGGGGACCGATAAACTCATCTTT CALGERWPGYAYRVGTDKLIF
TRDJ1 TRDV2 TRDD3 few TGTGCCTGTGGGGATACAAGGTACACCGATAAACTCATCTTT CACGDTRYTDKLIF
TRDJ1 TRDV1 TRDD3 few TGTGCTCTTGGGGAACAAAGCTGGGGGATCCTCTGGGGAGGGTACACCGATAAACTCATCTTT CALGEQSWGILWGGYTDKLIF
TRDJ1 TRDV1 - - TGTGCTCTTGGGGAACTTCCTACAGGTCGGGGATATAGTGTGGAACTCATCTTT CALGELPTGRGYSVELIF
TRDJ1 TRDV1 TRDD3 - TGTGCTCTGGACGGGAGCTGGCCTTTGTTAGGTACTGGGGGACACCGACCGTACACCGATAAACTCATCTTT CALDGSWPLLGTGGHRPYTDKLIF
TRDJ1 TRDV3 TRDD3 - TGTGCCTTCCCTGGCCTTCCTAAAGTACTGGGGGATACGTACACCGATAAACTCATCTTT CAFPGLPKVLGDTYTDKLIF
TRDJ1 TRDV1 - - TGTGCTCTTGGGGAACTGGGAGTCCCCCGGACTGGAAACACCGATAAACTCATCTTT CALGELGVPRTGNTDKLIF
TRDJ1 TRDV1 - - TGTGCTCTTGGGGCTCGACCTTCCTGGGGTTATGGGACCGATAAACTCATCTTT CALGARPSWGYGTDKLIF
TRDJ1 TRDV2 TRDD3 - TGTGCCTGTGACCTGTACTGGGGGCCCCGAGACACCGATAAACTCATCTTT CACDLYWGPRDTDKLIF
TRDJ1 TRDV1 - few TGTGCTCTTGGGGAACTAACATTCCTTGGACGACTTGGTAATCCGTACACCGATAAACTCATCTTT CALGELTFLGRLGNPYTDKLIF
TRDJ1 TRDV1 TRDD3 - TGTGCTCTTGGGGTCCCCCCGTACTGGGGGATGACGACCGATAAACTCATCTTT CALGVPPYWGMTTDKLIF
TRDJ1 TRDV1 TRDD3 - TGTGCTCTTGGGGAACCGAATAAGCTGGGGGACACCGATAAACTCATCTTT CALGEPNKLGDTDKLIF